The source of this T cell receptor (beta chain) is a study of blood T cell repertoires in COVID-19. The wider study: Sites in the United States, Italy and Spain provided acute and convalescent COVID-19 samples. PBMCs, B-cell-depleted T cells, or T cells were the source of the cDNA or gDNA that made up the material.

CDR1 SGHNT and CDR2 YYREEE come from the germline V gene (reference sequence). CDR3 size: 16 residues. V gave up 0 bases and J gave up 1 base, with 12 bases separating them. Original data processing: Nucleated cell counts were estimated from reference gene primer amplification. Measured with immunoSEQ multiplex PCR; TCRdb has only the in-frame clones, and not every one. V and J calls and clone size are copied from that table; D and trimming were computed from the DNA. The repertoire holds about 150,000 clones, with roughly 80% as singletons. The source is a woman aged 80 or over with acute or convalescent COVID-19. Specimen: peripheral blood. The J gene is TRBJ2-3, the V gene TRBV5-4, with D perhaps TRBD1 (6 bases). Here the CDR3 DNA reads TGTGCCAGCAGCTTGGTGGACAGAGTCGGCACAGATACGCAGTATTTT. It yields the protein CASSLVDRVGTDTQYF.